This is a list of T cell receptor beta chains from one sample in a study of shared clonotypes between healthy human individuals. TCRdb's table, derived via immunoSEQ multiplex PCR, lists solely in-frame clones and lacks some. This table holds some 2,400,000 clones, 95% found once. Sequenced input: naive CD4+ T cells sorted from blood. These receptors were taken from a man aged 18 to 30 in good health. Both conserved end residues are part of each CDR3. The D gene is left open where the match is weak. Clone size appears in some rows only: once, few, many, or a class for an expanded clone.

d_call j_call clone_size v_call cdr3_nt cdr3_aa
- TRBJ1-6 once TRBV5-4 TGTGCCAGCAGCCCCGGGGAGTTAGTCTCTAATTCACCCCTCCACTTT CASSPGELVSNSPLHF
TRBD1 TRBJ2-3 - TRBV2 TGTGCCAGCAGTTGGACAGGGGCGACAGATACGCAGTATTTT CASSWTGATDTQYF
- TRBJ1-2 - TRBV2 TGTGCCAGCAGTGAGCAGGGACCTAACTATGGCTACACCTTC CASSEQGPNYGYTF
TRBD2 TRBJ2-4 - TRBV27 TGTGCCAGCTGGACGACTAGCGGGGGGGAAAACATTCAGTACTTC CASWTTSGGENIQYF
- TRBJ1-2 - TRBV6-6 TGTGCCAGCATTTCAGGGAGAGACTACACCTTC CASISGRDYTF
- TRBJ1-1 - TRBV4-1 TGCGCCAGCAGCCTTATTGGGGGATTGAACACTGAAGCTTTCTTT CASSLIGGLNTEAFF
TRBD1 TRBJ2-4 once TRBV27 TGTGCCAGCAGTTTATCTTACTTTGGGACAGAAAACATTCAGTACTTC CASSLSYFGTENIQYF
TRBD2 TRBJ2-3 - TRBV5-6 TGTGCCAGCAGCTTGGTGGGGAGCGGGAGGGCCAGCACAGATACGCAGTATTTT CASSLVGSGRASTDTQYF
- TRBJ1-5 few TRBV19 TGTGCCAGTAGTTCGGGACCGGGCAATCAGCCCCAGCATTTT CASSSGPGNQPQHF
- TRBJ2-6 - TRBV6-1 TGTGCCAGCAGTGAAAGGGAAAGTCTGGGTGGGGCCAACGTCCTGACTTTC CASSERESLGGANVLTF
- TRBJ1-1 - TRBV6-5 TGTGCCAGCACCCCGGGGGCTAACACTGAAGCTTTCTTT CASTPGANTEAFF
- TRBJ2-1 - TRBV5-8 TGTGCCAGCAGCTTCGCGGGGATATACAATGAGCAGTTCTTC CASSFAGIYNEQFF
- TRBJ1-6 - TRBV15 TGTGCCACCAGCCGGGGGGGCAGGGTTAATTCACCCCTCCACTTT CATSRGGRVNSPLHF
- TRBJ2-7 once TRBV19 TGTGCCAGTAGTATAATGGGAGCCAACTCCTACGAGCAGTACTTC CASSIMGANSYEQYF
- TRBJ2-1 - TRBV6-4 TGTGCCAGCAGTGACTCCTACGGGACTTACAATGAGCAGTTCTTC CASSDSYGTYNEQFF
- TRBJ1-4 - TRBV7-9 TGTGCCAGCAGCTTAAATACAGGTAGCCCTGTCGGGGGTGAAAAACTGTTTTTT CASSLNTGSPVGGEKLFF
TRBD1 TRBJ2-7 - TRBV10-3 TGTGCCATCGAGTCGGGACAGGGGGGGGAGCAGTACTTC CAIESGQGGEQYF
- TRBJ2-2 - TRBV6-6 TGTGCCAGCAGTTCCCCCCCCGTGGGGGAGCTGTTTTTT CASSSPPVGELFF
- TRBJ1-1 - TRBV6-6 TGTGCCAGCAGCTCCGTGGGGGCTGAAGCTTTCTTT CASSSVGAEAFF
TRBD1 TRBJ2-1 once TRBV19 TGTGCCACCCCACAGGGGACAGGGAGTAATGAGCAGTTCTTC CATPQGTGSNEQFF
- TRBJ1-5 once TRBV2 TGTGCCAGCAACAATGAAGGGAGCAATCAGCCCCAGCATTTT CASNNEGSNQPQHF
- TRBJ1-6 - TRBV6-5 TGTGCCAGCAAATCGACGGGACAACTTTATTCACCCCTCCACTTT CASKSTGQLYSPLHF
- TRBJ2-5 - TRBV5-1 TGCGCCAGCAGCCCCACGGACCTAAAAGAGACCCAGTACTTC CASSPTDLKETQYF
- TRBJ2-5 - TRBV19 TGTGCCAGTATCCTAACCCAAGAGACCCAGTACTTC CASILTQETQYF
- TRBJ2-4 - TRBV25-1 TGTGCCAGCAGTGCGGGTAGCATTCAGTACTTC CASSAGSIQYF
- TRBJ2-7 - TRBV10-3 TGTGCCATCAGTGATCGGGTTACCTACGAGCAGTACTTC CAISDRVTYEQYF
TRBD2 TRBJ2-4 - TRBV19 TGTGCCAGTAGTATCTTAGGGCGGACTAGCGGGAGAGCCAACTTAGCCAAAAACATTCAGTACTTC CASSILGRTSGRANLAKNIQYF
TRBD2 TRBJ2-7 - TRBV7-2 TGTGCCAGCAGCTCGAGCGGGAAGGCCATGCGCGAGCAGTACTTC CASSSSGKAMREQYF
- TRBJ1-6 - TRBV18 TGTGCCAGCTCACCACAGGGATCCCTTTCACCCCTCCACTTT CASSPQGSLSPLHF
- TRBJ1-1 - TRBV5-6 TGTGCCAGCAGCTTGGAGCTTTCAAGGAGGGGCACTGAAGCTTTCTTT CASSLELSRRGTEAFF
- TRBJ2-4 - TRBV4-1 TGCGCCAGCAGCCAAGGTCTAGCCAAAAACATTCAGTACTTC CASSQGLAKNIQYF
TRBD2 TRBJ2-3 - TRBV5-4 TGTGCCAGCAGCTTGGTGGCTAGCGGGCCTAGCACAGATACGCAGTATTTT CASSLVASGPSTDTQYF
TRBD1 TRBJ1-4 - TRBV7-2 TGTGCCAGCAGCTTACAATCAGGGGGTGAAAAACTGTTTTTT CASSLQSGGEKLFF